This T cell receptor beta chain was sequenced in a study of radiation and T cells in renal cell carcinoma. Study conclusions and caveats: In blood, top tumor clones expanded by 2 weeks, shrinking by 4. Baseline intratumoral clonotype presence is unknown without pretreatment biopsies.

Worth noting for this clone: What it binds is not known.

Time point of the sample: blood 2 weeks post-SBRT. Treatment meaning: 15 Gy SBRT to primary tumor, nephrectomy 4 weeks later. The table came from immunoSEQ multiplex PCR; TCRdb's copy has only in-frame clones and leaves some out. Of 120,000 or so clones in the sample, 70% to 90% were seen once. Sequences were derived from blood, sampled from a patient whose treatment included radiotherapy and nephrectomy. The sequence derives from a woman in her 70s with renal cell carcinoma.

The CDR3 sequence: CAWRDRVNSPLHF. In DNA, the CDR3 is TGTGCCTGGAGGGACAGGGTAAATTCACCCCTCCACTTT. The chain employs TRBV30 and TRBJ1-6; 8 nucleotides align to TRBD1. The CDR3 is made up of 13 amino acids. V was pared by 3 bases and J by 7 bases, with 2 bases of the junction left unmatched. The germline V gene encodes CDR1 GTSNPN and CDR2 SVGIG (reference sequence).